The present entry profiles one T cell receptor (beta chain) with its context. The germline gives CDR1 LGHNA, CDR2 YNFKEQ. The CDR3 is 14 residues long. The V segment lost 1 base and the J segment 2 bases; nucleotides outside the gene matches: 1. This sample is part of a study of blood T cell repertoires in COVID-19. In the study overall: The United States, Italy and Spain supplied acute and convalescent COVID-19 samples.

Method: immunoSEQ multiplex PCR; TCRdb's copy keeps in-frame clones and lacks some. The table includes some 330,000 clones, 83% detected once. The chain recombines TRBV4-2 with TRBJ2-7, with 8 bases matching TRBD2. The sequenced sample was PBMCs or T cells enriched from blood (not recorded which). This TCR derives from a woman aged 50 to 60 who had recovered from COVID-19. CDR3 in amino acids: CASSQGAGAYEQYF. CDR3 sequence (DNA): TGTGCCAGCAGCCAAGGAGCGGGAGCCTACGAGCAGTACTTC.